The sequence of this T cell receptor (beta chain) was determined in a study of cytotoxic CD8 clonotypes in ibrutinib-treated CLL. Some clones are missing from TCRdb's copy, which holds only in-frame ones; the method was immunoSEQ multiplex PCR. The sample carries 110,000 to 150,000 clones, about three quarters recorded once. Sequencing used PBMCs, obtained after 24 months of ibrutinib treatment. The clonotype comes from a human donor with chronic lymphocytic leukemia.

The CDR3 nucleotides are TGTGCCAGCTCACCACGCTCTACTAGCGGGGGTAACACCGGGGAGCTGTTTTTT. Its protein is CASSPRSTSGGNTGELFF. The V call is TRBV18, the J call TRBJ2-2, with 11 positions matching TRBD2. This CDR3 has 18 amino acids. Trimming at V came to 1 base and at J to 2 bases, leaving 6 bases not matched to a gene. Germline V gives CDR1 KGHSH, CDR2 LQKENI.